The 16 T cell receptor beta chains reported below all come from one sample, sequenced in a study of cytomegalovirus exposure and HLA in healthy donors. 13 Jbeta primers and 60 Vbeta primers were used for the PCR. Sequenced by immunoSEQ multiplex PCR; TCRdb stores in-frame clones only, minus some. The sample has some 140,000 clones, around 74% seen once. The sample taken for sequencing was PBMCs. All receptors come from a man aged 18 to 35 in good health and CMV-seronegative.

V gene TRBV21-1 combines with J gene TRBJ2-7; the table's D gene call, TRBD1, was not cross checked with the DNA. TRBV21-1 is annotated as a pseudogene. There are 18 residues in the CDR3. The DNA for the CDR3 is TGTGCCAGCAGTAAAGGGGCGACAGGGGGTCAAGGTGGGAACGAGCAGTACGTC. This encodes CASSKGATGGQGGNEQYV.

CDR3 region: CASSLGHHEEQFF. In DNA, the CDR3 is TGTGCCAGCAGCTTAGGTCATCATGAGGAGCAGTTCTTC. The chain carries TRBV7-9 and TRBJ2-1; no firm D call. V dropped 1 base and J dropped 10 bases, with 11 bases sitting between them. The CDR3 totals 13 residues. CDR1 is SEHNR and CDR2 is FQNEAQ in the germline V gene (reference sequence).

This rearrangement joins TRBV5-4 to TRBJ1-4, with 9 bases that match TRBD1. CDR3 length: 16 residues. CDR1 and CDR2 (germline): SGHNT, YYREEE (reference sequence). V trimming: 4 bases; J trimming: 8 bases; junction bases outside the gene matches: 12. This chain's CDR3 is CASSIRDRERSEKLFF. CDR3 bases: TGTGCCAGCAGCATCCGGGACAGGGAAAGGAGCGAAAAACTGTTTTTT.

The chain uses TRBV2 and TRBJ2-5; 7 nucleotides match TRBD2. This CDR3 contains 14 residues. Germline V CDR1 and CDR2: SNHLY, FYNNEI. V trimming: 7 bases; J trimming: 1 base; junction bases outside the gene matches: 6. The CDR3 nucleotides read TGTGCCAGCACCCGGGGACTAATCCAAGAGACCCAGTACTTC. It specifies CASTRGLIQETQYF.

The rearrangement joins TRBV10-3 to TRBJ2-1; D perhaps matches TRBD2 (7 bases). The germline gives CDR1 ENHRY, CDR2 SYGVKD. Trimming left V 7 bases short and J 4 bases short, with 17 bases between. This CDR3 contains 15 residues. The CDR3 region is CAINGGPPQYNEQFF. CDR3 coding DNA: TGTGCCATCAACGGGGGGCCGCCCCAATACAATGAGCAGTTCTTC.

In this sample, this clone turned up once. This chain links TRBV27 with TRBJ1-2; the D gene is possibly TRBD1 (5 bases). Germline lookup yields CDR1 MNHEY and CDR2 SMNVEV (reference sequence). This CDR3 comprises 13 residues. Trimming stripped 6 bases from V and 4 bases from J, with 12 bases between. The CDR3 region is CASRPDSTYGYTF. CDR3 bases: TGTGCCAGCAGGCCAGACAGTACCTATGGCTACACCTTC.

The rearrangement uses TRBV7-2 and TRBJ2-3; D is possibly TRBD1 (6 bases). Germline V gene sequence: CDR1 SGHTA, CDR2 FQGNSA. The CDR3 consists of 18 residues. The V gene lost 5 bases and the J gene lost 0 bases, with 21 bases spanning the gap. The DNA for the CDR3 is TGTGCCAGCAGCGGTCCGGGACACCGTGGGTATAGCACAGATACGCAGTATTTT. Translation: CASSGPGHRGYSTDTQYF.

The rearrangement joins TRBV19 to TRBJ2-5; 7 positions match TRBD1. Germline V gene sequence: CDR1 LNHDA, CDR2 SQIVND (reference sequence). The V and J ends lost 5 bases and 2 bases, in that order; junction bases with no gene match: 8. The CDR3 runs to 15 residues. CDR3 sequence: CASSAWDSEQETQYF. In DNA, the CDR3 is TGTGCCAGTAGTGCCTGGGACAGCGAACAAGAGACCCAGTACTTC.

The chain employs TRBV6-1 and TRBJ2-4; 7 bases agree with TRBD1. Germline V gene lookup returns CDR1 MNHNS and CDR2 SASEGT. The CDR3 covers 14 residues. Trimming at V came to 6 bases and at J to 12 bases, leaving 14 bases not matched to a gene. The CDR3 region is CASSQTGKTDSQYF. The CDR3 DNA reads TGTGCCAGCAGCCAGACAGGGAAAACGGACAGTCAGTACTTC.

The rearrangement joins TRBV28 to TRBJ1-2; D is ambiguous. The CDR3 runs 15 residues. The V end was cut by 6 bases, the J end by 0 bases, with 14 bases between. Germline V gene sequence: CDR1 MDHEN, CDR2 SYDVKM. DNA of the CDR3: TGTGCCAGCAGACTCGAAGCCGCTACTAACTATGGCTACACCTTC. Translation gives CASRLEAATNYGYTF.

This chain links TRBV4-2 with TRBJ2-2; 8 nucleotides align to TRBD2. With 4 bases clipped from V and 2 bases from J, the junction kept 6 bases outside the gene matches. Germline V gene data show CDR1 as LGHNA and CDR2 as YNFKEQ. The CDR3 runs 16 residues. The CDR3 loop reads CASSLVLADNTGELFF. The DNA for the CDR3 is TGTGCCAGCAGCCTCGTACTAGCGGATAACACCGGGGAGCTGTTTTTT.

V gene TRBV5-1 combines with J gene TRBJ1-1; 12 positions agree with TRBD1. V was clipped by 0 bases and J by 1 base; unmatched bases: 7. Germline CDR1 is SGHRS and CDR2 is YFSETQ. The length of the CDR3 is 18 residues. CDR3 sequence (DNA): TGCGCCAGCAGCTTGGCACCGGGACAGGGGGCCAAGAACACTGAAGCTTTCTTT. Translation gives CASSLAPGQGAKNTEAFF.

V is TRBV5-1 and J is TRBJ1-1, with 8 positions matching TRBD1. The CDR3 consists of 14 residues. Looked up from germline, CDR1 is SGHRS and CDR2 is YFSETQ. The J segment lost 5 bases and the V segment lost 4 bases, leaving 7 bases of the junction unmatched. The DNA of the CDR3 is TGCGCCAGCAGCCAGCAGGGGGCTTGGACTGAAGCTTTCTTT. Residues: CASSQQGAWTEAFF.

V is TRBV30 and J is TRBJ1-1; D remains unclear. The CDR3 spans 14 residues. The germline V gene encodes CDR1 GTSNPN and CDR2 SVGIG (reference sequence). Trimming stripped 1 base from V and 3 bases from J, with 12 bases between. The CDR3 spells CAWSGGVGDTEAFF. In nucleotides, the CDR3 is TGTGCCTGGAGTGGTGGAGTCGGGGACACTGAAGCTTTCTTT.

J is TRBJ1-2 and V is TRBV5-1, with D possibly TRBD1 on 6 matching bases. The CDR3 covers 14 residues. CDR1 SGHRS and CDR2 YFSETQ come from the germline V gene. V gave up 0 bases and J gave up 7 bases, with 13 bases separating them. In nucleotides, the CDR3 is TGCGCCAGCAGCTTGGATACAGGGATTTTTGGCTACACCTTC. It translates to CASSLDTGIFGYTF. Based on the CDR3 plus reference TRBV5-1 and TRBJ1-2, the full variable domain is KAGVTQTPRYLIKTRGQQVTLSCSPISGHRSVSWYQQTPGQGLQFLFEYFSETQRNKGNFPGRFSGRQFSNSRSEMNVSTLELGDSALYLCASSLDTGIFGYTFGSGTRLTVV.

In DNA, the CDR3 is TGTGCCAGCAGCCAGGGGAGGGGGAGGGAGATAAATGAAAAACTGTTTTTT. It encodes CASSQGRGREINEKLFF. This chain joins TRBV11-2 and TRBJ1-4, with D possibly matching TRBD1 (6 bases). The V end lost 5 bases, the J end lost 5 bases, and 21 bases lay between the germline ends. The germline V gene encodes CDR1 SGHAT and CDR2 FQNNGV. The CDR3 spans 17 residues.